This is a list of T cell receptor beta chains from one sample in a study of identical twins. Each CDR3 protein is one row after TCRdb ran MiXCR on the 5' RACE reads. Of some 200,000 distinct CDR3 sequences listed, roughly 7.5% are singletons. These same records also appear under a second study, on yellow fever vaccine responses in identical twins.

Sequencing used memory (CD45RO+) T cells sorted from blood. These receptors were collected from a woman aged 18-30 years in good health. CDR3s include the opening cysteine and the closing phenylalanine or tryptophan. D genes are given only for firm matches. Size tells how often a clone was seen (once, few, many) or the class of an expanded clone, and some rows leave it out.

>TRBV2|12|few|TRBD2|TRBJ2-1
CASTLSGGAGFF
TGTGCCAGCACCCTTAGCGGGGGGGCCGGGTTCTTC
>TRBV28|11|-|-|TRBJ1-1
CASNRVTEAFF
TGTGCCAGCAACCGGGTAACTGAAGCTTTCTTT
>TRBV7-2|19|-|TRBD1|TRBJ2-4
CASSLAPGGWRLAKNIQYF
TGTGCCAGCAGCTTAGCCCCAGGGGGATGGAGGCTAGCCAAAAACATTCAGTACTTC
>TRBV5-1|15|few|TRBD2|TRBJ2-5
CASSTGTSGRETQYF
TGCGCCAGCAGCACCGGGACTAGCGGGAGAGAGACCCAGTACTTC
>TRBV16|16|many|TRBD1|TRBJ2-2
CASSPRTGSNTGELFF
TGTGCCAGCAGCCCCAGGACAGGCTCCAACACCGGGGAGCTGTTTTTT
>TRBV12-3/TRBV12-4|12|many|-|TRBJ1-1
CASSSRNTEAFF
TGTGCCAGCAGTTCGAGGAACACTGAAGCTTTCTTT
>TRBV12-3/TRBV12-4|16|many|-|TRBJ2-7
CASSLSFGGNTYEQYF
TGTGCCAGCAGTTTGAGTTTTGGCGGGAATACCTACGAGCAGTACTTC
>TRBV19|15|-|TRBD1|TRBJ1-5
CASSPGQISGQPQHF
TGTGCCAGTAGTCCGGGACAGATCTCCGGTCAGCCCCAGCATTTT
>TRBV6-2/TRBV6-3|17|-|TRBD2|TRBJ2-7
CTSSDGTSGTPPYEQYF
TGTACCAGCAGCGACGGGACTAGCGGGACCCCGCCCTACGAGCAGTACTTC
>TRBV11-1|14|-|TRBD1|TRBJ1-1
CASNYRGGYTEAFF
TGTGCCAGCAACTACAGGGGTGGATACACTGAAGCTTTCTTT
>TRBV6-1|15|many|TRBD2|TRBJ2-7
CASKPSGLAAYEQYF
TGTGCCAGCAAACCCAGTGGGCTAGCGGCCTACGAGCAGTACTTC
>TRBV6-4|15|few|TRBD1|TRBJ2-1
CASSVGQGSYNEQFF
TGTGCCAGCAGTGTGGGACAGGGCTCCTACAATGAGCAGTTCTTC
>TRBV5-1|14|-|-|TRBJ1-1
CASSPGRLNTEAFF
TGCGCCAGCAGCCCGGGACGTCTGAACACTGAAGCTTTCTTT
>TRBV20-1|12|-|-|TRBJ2-7
CSARKGNFEQYF
TGCAGTGCTAGAAAGGGCAATTTCGAGCAGTACTTC
>TRBV24-1|14|few|-|TRBJ1-5
CATSDPRQGQPQHF
TGTGCCACCAGTGACCCTCGTCAGGGGCAGCCCCAGCATTTT
>TRBV10-3|14|few|TRBD1|TRBJ2-5
CAISESTGGETQYF
TGTGCCATCAGTGAGTCCACAGGGGGAGAGACCCAGTACTTC
>TRBV29-1|13|many|TRBD1|TRBJ2-7
CSAWTGGSYEQYF
TGCAGCGCATGGACAGGGGGCTCCTACGAGCAGTACTTC